This passage covers 19 T cell receptor beta chains from one sample sequenced in a study of graft-versus-host responses after intestinal transplantation. Antigens for these TCRs are unknown. The table came from immunoSEQ multiplex PCR; TCRdb's copy has only in-frame clones and leaves some out. Seen here are some 110,000 clones, around 92% observed once, and the top ten hold 1.2%. The sample here was unstimulated CD8+ T cells sorted from spleen or lymph node cells, taken before transplant. These receptors were collected from a human donor who was the organ donor for an intestinal transplant.

The chain employs TRBV6-4 and TRBJ1-1; D gene ambiguous. V shed 0 bases and J shed 0 bases, with 26 bases lying between them. There are 21 residues in the CDR3. CDR1 and CDR2 from the germline V gene are MRHNA and SNTAGT. Here the CDR3 DNA reads TGTGCCAGCAGTGACTCTACCCCTTTTCGGGTGTTTTGGATCATGAACACTGAAGCTTTCTTT. Translating it yields CASSDSTPFRVFWIMNTEAFF.

CDR3 protein: CASSIFHSSTHWGYTF. The CDR3 region has the DNA TGTGCCAGTAGTATCTTTCACAGCTCGACTCACTGGGGCTACACCTTC. The chain uses TRBV19 and TRBJ1-2; D remains unclear. Germline V gives CDR1 LNHDA, CDR2 SQIVND (reference sequence). This CDR3 has 16 residues. Trimming removed 3 bases from V and 8 bases from J, with 22 bases in between.

This chain uses TRBV7-8 with TRBJ2-7; no definite D call. The V gene's germline CDR1 is SGHVS and CDR2 FQNEAQ. This CDR3 is 12 amino acids long. Deletions cut 4 bases from V and 6 bases from J, with 10 bases between. This chain's CDR3 is CASSSQSGEQYF. CDR3 in DNA: TGTGCCAGCAGCTCCCAATCGGGCGAGCAGTACTTC. The full variable domain, with the rest looked up from reference TRBV7-8 and TRBJ2-7, is GAGVSQSPRYKVAKRGQDVALRCDPISGHVSLFWYQQALGQGPEFLTYFQNEAQLDKSGLPSDRFFAERPEGSVSTLKIQRTQQEDSAVYLCASSSQSGEQYFGPGTRLTVT.

The chain recombines TRBV5-1 with TRBJ2-5; 8 bases are shared with TRBD2. This CDR3 comprises 16 residues. The germline CDR1 and CDR2 sequences are SGHRS and YFSETQ. Germline trimming cut 1 base from V and 5 bases from J; bases unmatched to any gene: 10. The CDR3 loop is CASSLWAPLAGETQYF. As DNA, the CDR3 is TGCGCCAGCAGCTTGTGGGCTCCTCTAGCGGGCGAGACCCAGTACTTC.

The chain joins TRBV18 to TRBJ2-5; D possibly uses TRBD1 or TRBD2 (5 bases each). The CDR3 covers 15 residues. Germline V gene sequence: CDR1 KGHSH, CDR2 LQKENI. V was cut by 1 base and J by 9 bases, with 18 bases left in between. The CDR3 sequence is CASSPRTTGEGAQYF. The CDR3 DNA reads as TGTGCCAGCTCACCACGAACGACCGGGGAAGGGGCCCAGTACTTC.

A remark on this clone: The junction and the germline gene differ at one end; a read error may be behind it. The chain links TRBV18 to TRBJ2-7; D unclear. There are 8 residues in the CDR3. CDR1 is KGHSH and CDR2 is LQKENI in the germline V gene. The CDR3 spells CASSPNDF. CDR3 DNA: TGTGCCAGCTCCCCTAATGACTTC. The full variable domain, with the rest looked up from reference TRBV18 and TRBJ2-7, is NAGVMQNPRHLVRRRGQEARLRCSPMKGHSHVYWYRQLPEEGLKFMVYLQKENIIDESGMPKERFSAEFPKEGPSILRIQQVVRGDSAAYFCASSPNDFGPGTRLTVT.

The V and J genes are TRBV19 and TRBJ2-1, with 8 bases lining up with TRBD1. After removal of 5 bases from V and 0 bases from J, the junction contained 3 bases not matched to a gene. Germline V gene sequence: CDR1 LNHDA, CDR2 SQIVND (reference sequence). The CDR3 length is 15 residues. Here the CDR3 reads CASSAQGDSYNEQFF. The CDR3 DNA sequence: TGTGCCAGTAGTGCACAGGGGGACTCCTACAATGAGCAGTTCTTC.

The J gene is TRBJ2-7, the V gene TRBV7-2; D is uncertain. V was trimmed by 8 bases and J by 7 bases, leaving 18 bases between them. Germline-derived CDR1 and CDR2 are SGHTA and FQGNSA. This CDR3 is 13 amino acids long. The CDR3 DNA follows: TGTGCCAGCGCTATCCAAGCCCCCACGGAGCAGTACTTC. Residues: CASAIQAPTEQYF.

This clone was seen more than once but under ten times. The chain couples TRBV29-1 to TRBJ2-1, with 8 positions matching TRBD2. CDR1 and CDR2 from the germline V gene are SQVTM and ANQGSEA. V lost 4 bases to trimming and J lost 6 bases; unmatched junction nucleotides: 14. The CDR3 contains 16 residues. The CDR3 nucleotides read TGCAGCGTTGTCCTTCTTATGGCGGGAGGTACCAATGAGCAGTTCTTC. Translating gives CSVVLLMAGGTNEQFF.

CDR3 DNA: TGTGCCAGCAGTGCCTACAGTTTGAACACCGGGGAGCTGTTTTTT. Amino acid sequence: CASSAYSLNTGELFF. The chain links TRBV6-5 to TRBJ2-2; D gene unclear. Deletions cut 5 bases from V and 1 base from J, with 11 bases between. CDR3 size: 15 residues. Germline-derived CDR1 and CDR2 are MNHEY and SVGAGI.

The chain links TRBV30 to TRBJ1-2; 8 positions agree with TRBD1. V shed 2 bases and J 3 bases; nucleotides not matched to a gene: 5. The CDR3 has 14 residues. CDR1 GTSNPN and CDR2 SVGIG come from the germline V gene (reference sequence). Written as DNA, the CDR3 is TGTGCCTGGAGTCCAGTGACAGGGGACTATGGCTACACCTTC. Amino acids: CAWSPVTGDYGYTF. Variable domain in full (rest from reference TRBV30 and TRBJ1-2): SQTIHQWPATLVQPVGSPLSLECTVEGTSNPNLYWYRQAAGRGLQLLFYSVGIGQISSEVPQNLSASRPQDRQFILSSKKLLLSDSGFYLCAWSPVTGDYGYTFGSGTRLTVV.

Only one count was recorded for this clone. Other DNA sequences in this specimen translate into the identical CDR3. The chain links TRBV9 to TRBJ2-2; no firm D call. Per germline, CDR1 SGDLS and CDR2 YYNGEE. Trimming pared 0 bases from V and 6 bases from J, leaving 6 bases between. CDR3 length: 13 amino acids. The CDR3 spells CASSVGGAGELFF. CDR3 nucleotide sequence: TGTGCCAGCAGCGTAGGTGGGGCCGGGGAGCTGTTTTTT.

For this clone: The identical CDR3 is also encoded by other nucleotide sequences in the sample. The rearrangement uses TRBV27 and TRBJ2-7; 7 nucleotides match TRBD1. Losses at the gene ends were 6 bases for V and 0 bases for J; bases not matched to a gene: 2. The CDR3 is 13 residues long. Germline V gene sequence: CDR1 MNHEY, CDR2 SMNVEV (reference sequence). The CDR3 DNA reads TGTGCCAGCAGCCGGGACAGCTCCTACGAGCAGTACTTC. Encoded protein: CASSRDSSYEQYF.

This clone showed up just a few times. This chain connects TRBV6-1 to TRBJ2-7; 9 nucleotides align to TRBD1. The trim removed 2 bases at V and 7 bases at J, leaving 9 bases unmatched. CDR3 length: 15 amino acids. The germline V gene has CDR1 MNHNS and CDR2 SASEGT. CDR3 amino acids: CASSESGTGRQEQYF. Written as DNA, the CDR3 is TGTGCCAGCAGTGAATCGGGGACAGGGCGTCAGGAGCAGTACTTC.

The genes are TRBV28 and TRBJ1-5; D is unclear. The CDR3 spans 15 residues. Per germline, CDR1 MDHEN and CDR2 SYDVKM. Trimming removed 1 base at V and 4 bases at J, with 11 bases between. This chain's CDR3 is CASSLFRQRNQPQHF. The CDR3 bases are TGTGCCAGCAGTTTATTTCGGCAGAGAAATCAGCCCCAGCATTTT.

The chain uses TRBV21-1 and TRBJ2-1; the D call in the table, TRBD1, was not verified against the DNA. TRBV21-1 is termed a pseudogene. This CDR3 has 14 residues. CDR3 sequence reads: CASSRPGHYNEQFF. CDR3 DNA sequence: TGTGCCAGCAGCAGACCGGGACACTACAATGAGCAGTTCTTC.

J is TRBJ2-1 and V is TRBV28; D ambiguous. The CDR3 is 12 amino acids. Germline CDR1 reads MDHEN; CDR2 reads SYDVKM. With 4 bases removed from V and 7 bases from J, the gap between germline ends came to 8 bases. The CDR3 loop is CASSYTRNEQFF. CDR3 nucleotides: TGTGCCAGCAGTTATACGCGAAATGAGCAGTTCTTC.

CDR3 protein: CASSLGLGREAFF. CDR3 DNA: TGTGCCAGCAGCTTAGGCCTGGGCCGGGAAGCTTTCTTT. The gene calls are TRBV13 and TRBJ1-1; D is unresolved. Trimming removed 0 bases at V and 8 bases at J, with 10 bases between. CDR3 size: 13 residues. From germline, CDR1 is PRHDT and CDR2 FYEKMQ (reference sequence).

The J gene is TRBJ1-1, the V gene TRBV27, with TRBD1 as a possible D gene (5 bases). V lost 2 bases and J lost 0, with 10 bases in between. This CDR3 comprises 15 residues. Germline-derived CDR1 and CDR2 are MNHEY and SMNVEV (reference sequence). The CDR3: CASSLGRTMNTEAFF. CDR3 nucleotide sequence: TGTGCCAGCAGTTTAGGACGGACAATGAACACTGAAGCTTTCTTT.